This entry describes one T cell receptor (beta chain). This clonotype was seen at least ten times. Its antigen has not been determined. No base qualities exist here, and no much larger clone lies one base off it. Libraries were constructed by RACE. The data were produced on a NextSeq 500. During library preparation, unique molecular identifiers were attached to individual cDNA molecules so that TCRs could be counted quantitatively and reproducibly. For every blood RNA sample, sequencing covered both the TCR alpha and TCR beta chains. The authors' analysis ran thus. Samples had a median of about 96,000 TCRs, with a range from roughly 23,224 to 700,000. The Decombinator software suite was used to annotate the V, J and CDR3 of the TCR reads. Every sample was subsampled to the same number of TCRs (28,000) for the PS versus PT1 abundance plots. TCRs were defined as expanded if absent before sensitization and observed at least eight times at the 2-week time point. In-frame beta chains were kept once TCRdb had trimmed the public reads at Q25 with fastp and called clones with MiXCR. Each CDR3 protein appears once, grouped with its most common genes and DNA. These V and J calls rely on TCRdb rather than the paper's analysis. Across this sample there are around 380,000 distinct CDR3 sequences, with 4.8% seen only once. Clones ranked in the top ten supply about 2.1% of the sample.

The time point label corresponds to: patch test 1, 2 weeks after DPC sensitization. The treatment or condition tag for this specimen amounts to: therapeutic diphenylcyclopropenone sensitization with weekly scalp DPC. Blood at each patch-test visit was drawn before the patch test was applied. Patients were considered eligible if aged 18 to 70, diagnosed with alopecia and deemed suitable for DPC therapy, and patients were excluded if pregnant. Total RNA was extracted from unfractionated whole blood that had been collected in Tempus Blood RNA tubes. Sequences MGHRA (CDR1) and YSYEKL (CDR2) are obtained from the germline V gene. CDR3 length: 13 amino acids, cysteine to phenylalanine. The CDR3 DNA has 39 bases and is translated from base 1. Trimming takes 1 base from V and 5 bases from J, and the germline ends sit 6 bases apart. This entry belongs to a study of human T cells and chemical hapten exposure (dated by TCRdb to the early 2020s). Background on the whole study: For sensitization, 2% DPC in acetone was applied to a roughly 2 cm by roughly 2 cm area of upper inner arm skin. Peripheral blood TCR repertoire changes were tracked in vivo in alopecia patients during primary and secondary sensitization to the hapten diphenylcyclopropenone (DPC). Weekly therapeutic DPC doses were additionally applied to the scalp of patients throughout the roughly 26-week study period. Most of the patients in the cohort were female, and the cohort covered alopecia areata with under or over 50% scalp involvement, alopecia totalis and alopecia universalis. Blood samples were taken from patients before sensitization (week 0) and then at 2, 6 and about 24 weeks after DPC sensitization. Twenty-nine alopecia patients provided blood for TCR sequencing at one to four time points (pre-sensitization, 2, 6 and 24 weeks). Libraries were pooled for sequencing, and per-sample TCR yields varied mainly because of small differences in library volumes within the pool. Patch testing on the upper back used Finn chambers containing 0.01% DPC, with scoring done after 6 days according to International Contact Dermatitis Research Group standards.

Study-wide conclusions, independent of this receptor: After repeated subsampling, changes were observed in the strength of the expansion versus patch-test correlation and in the threshold at which the correlation became significant. Significantly more large CDR3 similarity clusters were formed by expanded TCRs than by pre-sensitization or healthy control sets, consistent with antigen-driven responses. DPC sensitization did not change the number of TCRs with a frequency above 1 in 1000, and there was no evidence of changes in global repertoire structure. Because all patients had alopecia, a presumed autoimmune disease, the immune response of the patients might differ from that of healthy individuals. The number of PT1 expanded TCRs positively correlated with patch test score, significant at thresholds 8, 16 and 32 but not 4.

This TCR came from a woman in her forties or fifties with alopecia areata. Some clones in this sample may be carry-over from other donors' samples. The rearrangement combines TRBV4-1 with TRBJ1-5, with the identity of the D gene unclear. The sample was whole blood, taken in connection with sensitization to the hapten diphenylcyclopropenone (DPC). CDR3 reads: CASSQGPDQPQHF. The sequenced DNA: TGCGCCAGCAGCCAAGGCCCAGATCAGCCCCAGCATTTT.